These T cell receptor beta chains were read from a single sample in a study of cytomegalovirus exposure and HLA in healthy donors. Here immunoSEQ multiplex PCR was the method, and the copy in TCRdb shows in-frame clones only, minus some. The sample includes 82,000 or so clones, about 9.5% of them seen just once. The sample consisted of PBMCs. These receptors were obtained from a man in his fifties or sixties in good health and CMV-seropositive. Each CDR3 is given with its conserved first and last residue. The D gene is left open where the match is weak. Not every row has a clone size; where given, it reads once, few, many or a size class.

D,size,V,J,DNA,CDR3
NA,NA,TRBV25-1,TRBJ1-5,TGTGCCAGTCGTAGCGGGGACAATCAGCCCCAGCATTTT,CASRSGDNQPQHF
NA,NA,TRBV5-5,TRBJ1-1,TGTGCCAGAAGCGGGGAGAGCACTGAAGCTTTCTTT,CARSGESTEAFF
NA,few,TRBV5-1,TRBJ2-2,TGCGCCAGCAGCTTGGCGACAGCGAACACCGGGGAGCTGTTTTTT,CASSLATANTGELFF
TRBD1,few,TRBV5-4,TRBJ1-2,TGTGCCAGCAGCTTGCGGACAGGGGACTATGGCTACACCTTC,CASSLRTGDYGYTF
TRBD2,few,TRBV4-1,TRBJ2-1,TGCGCCAGCAGCCGTCTAGCGGGGTTTACCTACAATGAGCAGTTCTTC,CASSRLAGFTYNEQFF
NA,NA,TRBV27,TRBJ1-2,TGTGCCAGCAGTCGCACGGGGGGTTATGGCTACACCTTC,CASSRTGGYGYTF
NA,few,TRBV9,TRBJ1-1,TGTGCCAGCAGCGCTCTTCCGGGACAAAATACTGAAGCTTTCTTT,CASSALPGQNTEAFF
TRBD1,NA,TRBV10-3,TRBJ2-7,TGTGCCATATCGGACAGGGAGCCGCCCTACGAGCAGTACTTC,CAISDREPPYEQYF
TRBD2,NA,TRBV13,TRBJ2-4,TGTGCCAGCGGCCCCCGGGAGGGAGCCAAAAACATTCAGTACTTC,CASGPREGAKNIQYF
NA,few,TRBV27,TRBJ2-3,TGTGCCAGCAGTTCCAGGGGTCTTCTAACAGATACGCAGTATTTT,CASSSRGLLTDTQYF
TRBD1,few,TRBV5-6,TRBJ2-3,TGTGCCAGCGAGGCGGGGACAGGGGAATACACAGATACGCAGTATTTT,CASEAGTGEYTDTQYF
NA,NA,TRBV5-1,TRBJ2-3,TGCGCCAGCACTCTCGTAGGCGGTACAGATACGCAGTATTTT,CASTLVGGTDTQYF
NA,medium-sized,TRBV19,TRBJ1-6,TGTGCCAGTAGTATTGGAGACGGCCCCAATTCACCCCTCCACTTT,CASSIGDGPNSPLHF
TRBD1,NA,TRBV19,TRBJ1-3,TGTGCCAGTAGTAGTCACACAGGGGGAACCGGAAACACCATATATTTT,CASSSHTGGTGNTIYF
NA,NA,TRBV6-6,TRBJ2-2,TGTGCCAGCAGCCCTGAGTCAGGCACCGGGGAGCTGTTTTTT,CASSPESGTGELFF
TRBD1,few,TRBV10-3,TRBJ1-1,TGTGCCATCAGGCAAGACAGGGGGACTGAAGCTTTCTTT,CAIRQDRGTEAFF
NA,NA,TRBV6-5,TRBJ1-2,TGTGCCACCGGGGGTCCTGCCTATGGCTACACCTTC,CATGGPAYGYTF
NA,few,TRBV4-2,TRBJ2-1,TGTGCCAGCAGCGATAGCGGAGGCCGTTACAATGAGCAGTTCTTC,CASSDSGGRYNEQFF
NA,few,TRBV6-6,TRBJ1-2,TGTGCCAGCAGTTACGGGGCAACGGCGAACTATGGCTACACCTTC,CASSYGATANYGYTF
NA,NA,TRBV6-6,TRBJ2-1,TGTGCCAGCAGTTACTCGAGTCTAGCTAGCTACAATGAGCAGTTCTTC,CASSYSSLASYNEQFF
NA,NA,TRBV5-6,TRBJ2-2,TGTGCCAGCAGCCTCGGATGGACAGCTCTCACGAGAGGGGAGCTGTTTTTT,CASSLGWTALTRGELFF
TRBD1,NA,TRBV28,TRBJ1-5,TGTGCCAGCAGTTGGGACAGTGGTCAGCCCCAGCATTTT,CASSWDSGQPQHF
NA,NA,TRBV30,TRBJ2-5,TGTGCCTGGAGTGGATCGGGGGAGCAGTACTTC,CAWSGSGEQYF
TRBD1,NA,TRBV6-1,TRBJ1-2,TGTGCCAGCAGTGGACAGGGGGCAGGGGGCTACACCTTC,CASSGQGAGGYTF
TRBD1,NA,TRBV28,TRBJ2-4,TGTGCCAGCAGCCAAGGACAGGGTGGCAAAAACATTCAGTACTTC,CASSQGQGGKNIQYF
TRBD1,NA,TRBV7-6,TRBJ2-2,TGTGCCAGCAGCCTAGGACAGGGGTCGAGCACCGGGGAGCTGTTTTTT,CASSLGQGSSTGELFF
TRBD1,NA,TRBV9,TRBJ1-4,TGTGCCAGCAGCGTCCGGACAGGGGAGGATGAAAAACTGTTTTTT,CASSVRTGEDEKLFF
TRBD2,once,TRBV2,TRBJ2-5,TGTGCCAGCAGAGAGGATGCGGGGGGTAGGGAGACCCAGTACTTC,CASREDAGGRETQYF
TRBD1,few,TRBV10-3,TRBJ1-5,TGTGCCACCGCAGGGGGTAGCAATCAGCCCCAGCATTTT,CATAGGSNQPQHF
NA,few,TRBV6-1,TRBJ1-3,TGTGCCAGCACGACAGCCGCTGGAAACACCATATATTTT,CASTTAAGNTIYF
NA,few,TRBV2,TRBJ2-1,TGTGCCAGCACCCAGGGGAGGGGGGAGCAGTTCTTC,CASTQGRGEQFF
TRBD1,few,TRBV6-5,TRBJ1-3,TGTGCCAGCTCTACCGGAACAGGGGCTGGAAACACCATATATTTT,CASSTGTGAGNTIYF
NA,few,TRBV6-5,TRBJ1-5,TGTGCCAGCAGGCTCCAGATCAATCAGCCCCAGCATTTT,CASRLQINQPQHF
TRBD1,NA,TRBV5-1,TRBJ1-6,TGCGCCAGCAGCAGGGGACAGGGTGCCAATTCACCCCTCCACTTT,CASSRGQGANSPLHF
NA,NA,TRBV5-1,TRBJ2-7,TGCGCCAGCAGATCGGCAGGGGCAATCTCCTACGAGCAGTACTTC,CASRSAGAISYEQYF
NA,few,TRBV28,TRBJ1-2,TGTGCCAGCAGTTTCAGGGTCCAAGGCTACACCTTC,CASSFRVQGYTF
NA,few,TRBV19,TRBJ2-3,TGTGCCAGTACGAAAGGGGCCACAGATACGCAGTATTTT,CASTKGATDTQYF
TRBD1,few,TRBV7-3,TRBJ1-1,TGTGCCAGCAGGGTGACAGGGTCGAACACTGAAGCTTTCTTT,CASRVTGSNTEAFF
TRBD1,few,TRBV19,TRBJ1-2,TGTGCCAGTACCTCGGGACAGTCTAACTATGGCTACACCTTC,CASTSGQSNYGYTF
TRBD1,few,TRBV7-9,TRBJ2-2,TGTGCCAGCAGCGGACGACAGGGGCACACCGGGGAGCTGTTTTTT,CASSGRQGHTGELFF
TRBD1,few,TRBV7-9,TRBJ1-5,TGTGCCAGCAGCCTATGGACAGGTTATAGCAATCAGCCCCAGCATTTT,CASSLWTGYSNQPQHF
NA,few,TRBV7-2,TRBJ2-1,TGTGCCAGCAGCTTAATGAGGGGGCGGGGTAATGAGCAGTTCTTC,CASSLMRGRGNEQFF
NA,few,TRBV4-2,TRBJ2-1,TGTGCCAGCAGCCAAGACCCGAGCTCCTACAATGAGCAGTTCTTC,CASSQDPSSYNEQFF
TRBD1,NA,TRBV7-9,TRBJ1-4,TGTGCCAGCAGACCGACAGGGGGCCTGAGCGAAAAACTGTTTTTT,CASRPTGGLSEKLFF
TRBD1,few,TRBV5-1,TRBJ2-3,TGCGCCAGCAGCTGGACAGGGGCGTTCACAGATACGCAGTATTTT,CASSWTGAFTDTQYF
NA,many,TRBV4-1,TRBJ2-2,TGCGCCAGCAGCCCTCAGGATCGGGGTAACACCGGGGAGCTGTTTTTT,CASSPQDRGNTGELFF
TRBD2,few,TRBV7-9,TRBJ2-1,TGTGCCAGCAGCATCACTAGCGGGATGCACAATGAGCAGTTCTTC,CASSITSGMHNEQFF
TRBD1,NA,TRBV6-6,TRBJ1-6,TGTGCCAGCAGTGACAGGGGGTATCCACCCCTCCACTTT,CASSDRGYPPLHF
NA,NA,TRBV19,TRBJ1-4,TGTGCCAGTTCTCCGGGGGGTAATGAAAAACTGTTTTTT,CASSPGGNEKLFF
NA,few,TRBV10-1,TRBJ2-3,TGCGCCAGCAGTGAGTCCACAGTGCTGGTCCAAGCGCAGTATTTT,CASSESTVLVQAQYF
TRBD2,NA,TRBV6-1,TRBJ2-2,TGTGCCAGCAGTGTTCTAGCGGGTACGGACACCGGGGAGCTGTTTTTT,CASSVLAGTDTGELFF
NA,NA,TRBV9,TRBJ2-1,TGTGCCAGCAGCGCCACGGGGGACTACAATGAGCAGTTCTTC,CASSATGDYNEQFF
TRBD1,few,TRBV6-5,TRBJ1-2,TGTGCCAGCAGTTTAGGGACAGGGGGTGGCTACACCTTC,CASSLGTGGGYTF